The next 26 T cell receptor beta chains were all read from a single sample in a study of T-cell reconstitution after alpha-beta-depleted transplantation in children. The TCRbeta library was prepared with unique molecular identifiers. TCRdb reanalysed the PCR reads using MiXCR and keeps one entry per CDR3 protein. The data contain about 870,000 distinct CDR3 sequences, 16% of them singletons. The material sequenced was PBMCs, mostly from graft donor cells, taken 360 days after TCRalphabeta/CD19-depleted stem cell transplant. The receptors were sampled from a male patient between 10 and 17 years old who had a stem cell transplant for acute lymphoblastic leukemia, so the T cells may come from the graft donor.

The CDR3 sequence: CASTYPASTTEAFF. CDR3 sequence (DNA): TGTGCCAGCACCTACCCGGCGTCAACCACTGAAGCTTTCTTT. The rearrangement uses TRBV6-2 or TRBV6-3 and TRBJ1-1; D not resolved. CDR1 is MNHEY, CDR2 SVGEGT, per germline. CDR3 size: 14 residues. V gave up 7 bases and J gave up 4 bases, with 16 bases separating them.

This clonotype was seen many times. J is TRBJ2-1 and V is TRBV7-3; a possible D gene is TRBD1 (5 bases). The CDR3 is 13 amino acids. The germline V and J ends were trimmed by 3 bases and 7 bases, with 10 bases remaining between them. Germline CDR1 SGHTA, CDR2 FQGTGA. In nucleotides, the CDR3 is TGTGCCAGCAGCTTCCAGGGTTGGAATGAGCAGTTCTTC. This sequence encodes CASSFQGWNEQFF.

This clonotype has only a few counts. This rearrangement joins TRBV15 to TRBJ2-3; a possible D gene is TRBD1 (6 bases). The V gene lost 5 bases and the J gene lost 1 base, with 13 bases spanning the gap. Germline CDR1 LNHNV, CDR2 YYDKDF (reference sequence). The CDR3 runs 15 residues. The DNA for the CDR3 is TGTGCCACCAGCCGAGGGGGAGATGGCACAGATACGCAGTATTTT. Residues: CATSRGGDGTDTQYF. Full variable domain (remainder filled in from reference TRBV15 and TRBJ2-3): DAMVIQNPRYQVTQFGKPVTLSCSQTLNHNVMYWYQQKSSQAPKLLFHYYDKDFNNEADTPDNFQSRRPNTSFCFLDIRSPGLGDTAMYLCATSRGGDGTDTQYFGPGTRLTVL.

V gene TRBV12-3 or TRBV12-4 combines with J gene TRBJ2-2; D unresolved. This CDR3 region has 11 residues. Trimming cost V 7 bases and J 5 bases, with 5 bases left between them. CDR3 region: CASKWTGELFF. The CDR3 nucleotides read TGTGCCAGCAAATGGACCGGGGAGCTGTTTTTT.

V usage is TRBV18 and J usage is TRBJ2-1; D gene ambiguous. V was shortened by 2 bases and J by 7 bases, with 12 bases between the two germline ends. Germline loops: CDR1 KGHSH, CDR2 LQKENI. The CDR3 covers 14 residues. Here the CDR3 reads CASSPYPRGNEQFF. CDR3 DNA: TGTGCCAGCTCACCATACCCCCGAGGTAATGAGCAGTTCTTC.

In its sample, this clonotype was seen many times. This chain joins TRBV4-1 and TRBJ2-1, with 8 bases that match TRBD2. V shed 0 bases and J 6 bases; nucleotides not matched to a gene: 1. In germline, CDR1 is MGHRA, CDR2 YSYEKL. This CDR3 region has 14 residues. DNA of the CDR3: TGCGCCAGCAGCCAAGATACTAGCGGCAATGAGCAGTTCTTC. Amino acid sequence: CASSQDTSGNEQFF.

J is TRBJ2-1 and V is TRBV2; D perhaps matches TRBD2 (5 bases). CDR1 SNHLY and CDR2 FYNNEI come from the germline V gene. CDR3 length: 14 residues. The V end was cut by 1 base, the J end by 12 bases, with 16 bases between. CDR3 amino acids: CASSEGSSQAVQFF. The CDR3 DNA reads as TGTGCCAGCAGTGAAGGATCTAGTCAAGCGGTGCAGTTCTTC.

This clonotype has a handful of counts. V and J are TRBV5-1 and TRBJ1-1, with D possibly TRBD1 on 6 matching bases. The CDR3 is 15 residues long. Germline lookup yields CDR1 SGHRS and CDR2 YFSETQ. V gave up 4 bases and J gave up 3 bases, with 16 bases separating them. As DNA, the CDR3 is TGCGCCAGCAGCCGCCGGACAGCGGTGGACACTGAAGCTTTCTTT. It yields the protein CASSRRTAVDTEAFF.

This clonotype occurred many times. The rearrangement uses TRBV5-5 and TRBJ2-1; 9 bases match TRBD2. J was trimmed by 6 bases and V by 1 base; bases with no gene match: 8. The CDR3 is 16 amino acids. The V gene's germline CDR1 is SGHKS and CDR2 YYEKEE (reference sequence). The CDR3 coding sequence is TGTGCCAGCAGCTTGATCTCGGGACTAGCCCCCAATGAGCAGTTCTTC. It codes for CASSLISGLAPNEQFF.

This clonotype appeared many times. The CDR3: CASSNAGTSGGDTQYF. The CDR3 nucleotides are TGTGCCAGCAGCAACGCCGGGACTAGCGGGGGAGATACGCAGTATTTT. V gene TRBV4-2 combines with J gene TRBJ2-3; TRBD2 agrees at 14 bases. Germline lookup yields CDR1 LGHNA and CDR2 YNFKEQ. With 5 bases clipped from V and 5 bases from J, the junction kept 6 bases outside the gene matches. The length of the CDR3 is 16 residues.

The chain uses TRBV6-2 or TRBV6-3 and TRBJ1-4; 7 positions match TRBD1. The CDR3 sequence is 15 residues long. Germline V gene data show CDR1 as MNHEY and CDR2 as SVGEGT. V trimming: 2 bases; J trimming: 7 bases; junction bases outside the gene matches: 7. The CDR3 here is CASSYGQAFAEKLFF. As DNA, the CDR3 is TGTGCCAGCAGTTACGGACAGGCCTTCGCTGAAAAACTGTTTTTT.

The sample holds many counts of this clonotype. V and J are TRBV11-2 and TRBJ2-3; D is uncertain. CDR1 is SGHAT and CDR2 is FQNNGV in the germline V gene. The V end lost 3 bases, the J end lost 4 bases, and 17 bases lay between the germline ends. The CDR3 sequence is 16 residues long. The CDR3 DNA reads as TGTGCCAGCAGCTTGGGAATGGTGGGATATGCAGATACGCAGTATTTT. Residues: CASSLGMVGYADTQYF.

This clonotype was seen only a few times. The chain employs TRBV19 and TRBJ2-1; 7 bases align to TRBD1. This CDR3 has 14 residues. V was clipped by 11 bases and J by 0 bases; unmatched bases: 7. The germline CDR1 and CDR2 sequences are LNHDA and SQIVND (reference sequence). DNA of the CDR3: TGTGCCGCAGGGGGACCAAACTCCTACAATGAGCAGTTCTTC. Translating it yields CAAGGPNSYNEQFF.

The sample holds a few counts of this clonotype. The CDR3 DNA follows: TGTGCCAGCAGCCCGCGGTGGATCGGACTACTTTTAGATGAGCAGTTCTTC. It is translated as CASSPRWIGLLLDEQFF. V usage is TRBV11-1 and J usage is TRBJ2-1; D is perhaps TRBD2 (6 bases). V was clipped by 5 bases and J by 8 bases, with 25 bases between them. Germline lookup yields CDR1 SGHAT and CDR2 FQDESV (reference sequence). There are 17 residues in the CDR3.

The rearrangement uses TRBV12-3 or TRBV12-4 and TRBJ2-1; no reliable D call. Trimming shortened V by 5 bases and J by 7 bases, and 6 bases separated the two germline ends. This CDR3 has 11 residues. CDR3 DNA sequence: TGTGCCAGCAGTAGGGCAAATGAGCAGTTCTTC. It is translated as CASSRANEQFF.

The chain employs TRBV3-1 and TRBJ1-1; TRBD1 matches at 7 bases. After removal of 1 base from V and 10 bases from J, the junction contained 6 bases not matched to a gene. CDR3 length equals 13 residues. Per germline, CDR1 LGHDT and CDR2 YNNKEL (reference sequence). The CDR3 nucleotides are TGTGCCAGCAGCCAAGCCCTCAGGGGGGGAGCTTTCTTT. As protein: CASSQALRGGAFF.

The rearrangement uses TRBV7-9 and TRBJ2-1, with a tentative D call TRBD2 (5 bases). Trimming pared 7 bases from V and 2 bases from J, leaving 15 bases between. Germline lookup yields CDR1 SEHNR and CDR2 FQNEAQ (reference sequence). CDR3 length: 15 residues. The CDR3 loop is CASTETSKPYNEQFF. In nucleotides, the CDR3 is TGTGCCAGCACAGAAACTAGTAAGCCCTACAATGAGCAGTTCTTC. The variable domain in full, completed from reference TRBV7-9 and TRBJ2-1, reads DTGVSQNPRHKITKRGQNVTFRCDPISEHNRLYWYRQTLGQGPEFLTYFQNEAQLEKSRLLSDRFSAERPKGSFSTLEIQRTEQGDSAMYLCASTETSKPYNEQFFGPGTRLTVL.

This clonotype has only a few counts. The chain recombines TRBV5-1 with TRBJ1-4, with D unresolved. Per germline, CDR1 SGHRS and CDR2 YFSETQ. V gave up 4 bases and J gave up 7 bases, with 23 bases separating them. The CDR3 contains 17 residues. The DNA for the CDR3 is TGCGCCAGCAGCCCTCTGGGAGGTGAACCTACGGGTGAAAAACTGTTTTTT. Translating it yields CASSPLGGEPTGEKLFF.

The chain recombines TRBV7-3 with TRBJ2-1; D perhaps matches TRBD2 (5 bases). CDR3 size: 14 residues. The germline V gene has CDR1 SGHTA and CDR2 FQGTGA. Deletions cut 4 bases from V and 8 bases from J, with 15 bases between. DNA for the CDR3: TGTGCCAGCAGCTCCATACTAGAGGGCCATGAGCAGTTCTTC. Its protein is CASSSILEGHEQFF.

V gene TRBV7-9 combines with J gene TRBJ2-7; the match to TRBD1 covers 9 bases. Looked up from germline, CDR1 is SEHNR and CDR2 is FQNEAQ (reference sequence). The CDR3 extends over 15 amino acids. J gave up 4 bases and V 5 bases, and 9 bases lay outside the gene matches. CDR3 region: CASSPLAGQGYEQYF. CDR3 sequence (DNA): TGTGCCAGCAGCCCACTCGCCGGACAGGGGTACGAGCAGTACTTC.

This clonotype was seen repeatedly, ten times or more. This chain connects TRBV5-1 to TRBJ1-1, with D uncertain. The germline V gene encodes CDR1 SGHRS and CDR2 YFSETQ. There are 14 residues in the CDR3. The germline V and J ends were trimmed by 1 base and 3 bases, with 10 bases remaining between them. CDR3 sequence reads: CASSLRQWDTEAFF. CDR3 sequence (DNA): TGCGCCAGCAGCTTGAGGCAGTGGGACACTGAAGCTTTCTTT.

In this sample, this clonotype turned up a few times. The V and J genes are TRBV15 and TRBJ2-5; perhaps TRBD2 as D (5 bases). V lost 4 bases and J lost 2, with 14 bases in between. Germline CDR1 is LNHNV and CDR2 is YYDKDF (reference sequence). The CDR3 spans 15 residues. CDR3 residues: CATSIGGGSQETQYF. In DNA, the CDR3 is TGTGCCACCAGCATCGGAGGAGGCAGTCAAGAGACCCAGTACTTC. Filled out from reference TRBV15 and TRBJ2-5, the complete variable domain reads DAMVIQNPRYQVTQFGKPVTLSCSQTLNHNVMYWYQQKSSQAPKLLFHYYDKDFNNEADTPDNFQSRRPNTSFCFLDIRSPGLGDTAMYLCATSIGGGSQETQYFGPGTRLLVL.

This clonotype has a handful of counts. The rearrangement joins TRBV20-1 to TRBJ2-1; D gene ambiguous. The CDR3 is made up of 13 amino acids. Germline V CDR1 and CDR2: DFQATT, SNEGSKA (reference sequence). The V gene lost 3 bases and the J gene lost 0 bases, with 6 bases spanning the gap. The CDR3 DNA reads as TGCAGTGCTAGGGGGTACTCCTACAATGAGCAGTTCTTC. Its protein is CSARGYSYNEQFF.

A few counts support this clonotype. The chain joins TRBV20-1 to TRBJ1-4, with D uncertain. V was cut by 1 base and J by 7 bases, with 13 bases left in between. Per the germline V gene, CDR1 is DFQATT and CDR2 is SNEGSKA (reference sequence). The CDR3 has 14 residues. CDR3 region: CSARGREESEKLFF. The CDR3 nucleotides are TGCAGTGCTAGAGGGAGGGAGGAGAGTGAAAAACTGTTTTTT.

The chain has TRBV20-1 and TRBJ2-5, with D possibly TRBD1 on 5 matching bases. Germline V CDR1 and CDR2: DFQATT, SNEGSKA (reference sequence). The CDR3 has 12 residues. V dropped 6 bases and J dropped 0 bases, with 8 bases sitting between them. CDR3 residues: CSAATDQETQYF. CDR3 DNA: TGCAGTGCCGCGACAGACCAAGAGACCCAGTACTTC.

The chain employs TRBV29-1 and TRBJ2-1, with D possibly TRBD2 on 7 matching bases. The CDR3 is 17 amino acids. From germline, CDR1 is SQVTM and CDR2 ANQGSEA. V lost 1 base and J 3 bases, leaving 19 bases between the germline ends. In DNA form, the CDR3 reads TGCAGCGTTGAAGGGGGGGGGCAGGGCCTGAACTACAATGAGCAGTTCTTC. Encoded protein: CSVEGGGQGLNYNEQFF.